This T cell receptor (beta chain) was sequenced in a study of cytomegalovirus exposure and HLA in healthy donors. Study-wide background: Genotyping showed around 81% of hundreds of donors falling in the Caucasian-associated ancestry cluster.

Germline values: CDR1 MRHNA, CDR2 SNTAGT. V lost 6 bases and J lost 3, with 8 bases in between. The CDR3 extends over 13 amino acids. This clone appeared a few times. The antigen is undetermined. The PCR employed 60 Vbeta primers together with 13 Jbeta primers. Generated by immunoSEQ multiplex PCR, the TCRdb table keeps only in-frame clones and is missing some. The sample lists about 73,000 clones; around 75% were seen once. Study results and limitations: There was a cluster of highly shared sequence variants that was likely a sequencing artifact.

The sample was PBMCs. The origin of this receptor is a man between 65 and 85 years old in good health and CMV-seronegative. J is TRBJ2-2 and V is TRBV6-4, with TRBD1 as a possible D gene (5 bases). For the CDR3, the DNA is TGTGCCAGCAGCGAGACAGACACCGGGGAGCTGTTTTTT. Amino acid sequence: CASSETDTGELFF.